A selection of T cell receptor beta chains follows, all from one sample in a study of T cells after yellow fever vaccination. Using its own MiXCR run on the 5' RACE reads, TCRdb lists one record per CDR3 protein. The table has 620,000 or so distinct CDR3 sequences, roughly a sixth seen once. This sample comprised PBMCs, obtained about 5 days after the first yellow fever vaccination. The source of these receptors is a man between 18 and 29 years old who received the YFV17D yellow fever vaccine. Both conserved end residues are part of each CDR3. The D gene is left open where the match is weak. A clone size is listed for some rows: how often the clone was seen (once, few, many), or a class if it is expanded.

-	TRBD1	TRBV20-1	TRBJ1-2	TGCAGGGTTTTGGGGGGACAGGGTCCTTCTCGGGGCTACACCTTC	CRVLGGQGPSRGYTF
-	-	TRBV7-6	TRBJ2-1	TGTGCCAGCAGCTCCCAACGTACGAATGAGCAGTTCTTC	CASSSQRTNEQFF
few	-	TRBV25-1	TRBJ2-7	TGTGCCAGCAAGTCACGGACCAACGAGCAGTACTTC	CASKSRTNEQYF
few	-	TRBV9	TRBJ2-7	TGTGCCAGCAGCGTAGGTGCGCGGCCGGCGGGGTACGAGCAGTACTTC	CASSVGARPAGYEQYF
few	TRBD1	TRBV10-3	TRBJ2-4	TGTGCCATCAGTGAGCCGACAGGGGGAAGGGACATTCAGTACTTC	CAISEPTGGRDIQYF
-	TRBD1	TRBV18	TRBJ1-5	TGTGCCAGCTCACCATTACAGGGGATTAATCAGCCCCAGCATTTT	CASSPLQGINQPQHF
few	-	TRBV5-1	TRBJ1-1	TGCGCCAGCAGCTCAATCGTGGGGACTGAAGCTTTCTTT	CASSSIVGTEAFF
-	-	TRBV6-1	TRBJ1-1	TGTGCCAGCAGACGACGGGCGGAGGACACTGAAGCTTTCTTT	CASRRRAEDTEAFF
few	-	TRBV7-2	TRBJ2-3	TGTGCCAGCAGCGCCGGGCTGGGACGAGATACGCAGTATTTT	CASSAGLGRDTQYF
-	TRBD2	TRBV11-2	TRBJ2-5	TGTGCCAGCAGCTTAGTGACTAGCGGGGCTCGGGAGACCCAGTACTTC	CASSLVTSGARETQYF
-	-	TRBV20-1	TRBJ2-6	TGCAGTGCTACAGGGGGGGGGGCCAACGTCCTGACTTTC	CSATGGGANVLTF
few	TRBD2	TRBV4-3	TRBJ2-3	TGCGCCAGCAGCCAAGACGGGACTAGCGGGTCTTGGGATACGCAGTATTTT	CASSQDGTSGSWDTQYF
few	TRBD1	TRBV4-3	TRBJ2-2	TGCGCCAGCAGCCGAAGAGGGACTGGGACAGGGGCAACCGGGGAGCTGTTTTTT	CASSRRGTGTGATGELFF
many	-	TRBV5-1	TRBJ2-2	TGCGCCAGCAGCTCGGGGACTGCTAACACCGGGGAGCTGTTTTTT	CASSSGTANTGELFF
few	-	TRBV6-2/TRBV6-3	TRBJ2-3	TGTGCCAGCAGACGCCGCCGAGATACGCAGTATTTT	CASRRRRDTQYF
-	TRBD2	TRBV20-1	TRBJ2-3	TGCAGTGCTAGAGGGACCGGGGGGGGCAGCACAGATACGCAGTATTTT	CSARGTGGGSTDTQYF
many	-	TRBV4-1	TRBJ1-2	TGCGCCAGCAGCCAAGATGGGCAGGGTGGCTACACCTTC	CASSQDGQGGYTF
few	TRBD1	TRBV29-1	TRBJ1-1	TGCAGCACGGGGACAGCGGCGTACACTGAAGCTTTCTTT	CSTGTAAYTEAFF
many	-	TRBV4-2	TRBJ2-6	TGTGCCAGCAGCCAACACACAGGGACCGGGGCCAACGTCCTGACTTTC	CASSQHTGTGANVLTF
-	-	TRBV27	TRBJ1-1	TGTGCCAGCAGCGTAGTGGATAGTGGCACTGAAGCTTTCTTT	CASSVVDSGTEAFF
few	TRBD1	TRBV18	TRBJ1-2	TGTGCCAGCTCACCATGGGCAGGGGGCAATGGCTACACCTTC	CASSPWAGGNGYTF
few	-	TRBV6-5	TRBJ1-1	TGTGCCAGCAGTTATAAACCTGGTCCGGGTGGCACTGAAGCTTTCTTT	CASSYKPGPGGTEAFF
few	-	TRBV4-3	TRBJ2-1	TGCGCCAGCAGCCAAGGAGGCGGTTTTTCCTACAATGAGCAGTTCTTC	CASSQGGGFSYNEQFF
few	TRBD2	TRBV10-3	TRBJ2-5	TGTGCCATCAGTGAAGAGTTAGCGGGCAGAGGTCTCCAGACCCAGTACTTC	CAISEELAGRGLQTQYF
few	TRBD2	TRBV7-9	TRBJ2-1	TGTGCCAGCAGCTCCGGGGGGGACACCTACAATGAGCAGTTCTTC	CASSSGGDTYNEQFF
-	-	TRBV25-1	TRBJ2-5	TGTGCCAGCTCCAGGGTGGAAGAGACCCAGTACTTC	CASSRVEETQYF
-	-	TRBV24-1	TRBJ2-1	TGTGCCACCAGGACCAAGACGGGTGAGCAGTTCTTC	CATRTKTGEQFF
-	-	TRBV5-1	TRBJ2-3	TGCGCCAGCAGCTTGGACGGCAACCCCACAGATACGCAGTATTTT	CASSLDGNPTDTQYF
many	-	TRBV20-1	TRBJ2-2	TGCAGTGCTTTGGACCCAGGGAGGAGCACCGGGGAGCTGTTTTTT	CSALDPGRSTGELFF
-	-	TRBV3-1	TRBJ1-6	TGTGCCAGCAGCCAGAGGGGTGGCGATTCACCCCTCCACTTT	CASSQRGGDSPLHF
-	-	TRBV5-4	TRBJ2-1	TGTGCCAGCAGCTTGGGGGGGGGCTTGGATGAGCAGTTCTTC	CASSLGGGLDEQFF
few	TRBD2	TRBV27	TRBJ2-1	TGTGCCAGCAGTTTCCTTCGACTAGCCGACGAGCAGTTCTTC	CASSFLRLADEQFF
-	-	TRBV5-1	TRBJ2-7	TGCGCCAGCAACTCGGGCAGGGGCTACGAGCAGTACTTC	CASNSGRGYEQYF
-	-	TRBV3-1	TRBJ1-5	TGTGCCAGCAGCCAAGATACGGGTCAGCCCCAGCATTTT	CASSQDTGQPQHF
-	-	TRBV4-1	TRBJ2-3	TGCGCCAGCAGCCAAGATTCCGGGTCCGGCACAGATACGCAGTATTTT	CASSQDSGSGTDTQYF
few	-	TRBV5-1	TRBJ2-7	TGCGCCAGCAGCTTGGGGATGGGGCGGATAGGGTACGAGCAGTACTTC	CASSLGMGRIGYEQYF
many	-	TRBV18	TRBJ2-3	TGTGCCAGCTCACCATCCCAGACAGATACGCAGTATTTT	CASSPSQTDTQYF
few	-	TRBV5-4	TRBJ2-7	TGTGCCAGCAGTCCAGGGGTGGAGTACGAGCAGTACTTC	CASSPGVEYEQYF
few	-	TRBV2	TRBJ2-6	TGTGCCAGCAGTGCGGGCAGCCGCTCTGGGGCCAACGTCCTGACTTTC	CASSAGSRSGANVLTF
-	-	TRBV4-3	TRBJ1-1	TGCGCCAGCAGCCAAGAGTGGTACACTGAAGCTTTCTTT	CASSQEWYTEAFF
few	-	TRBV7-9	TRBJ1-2	TGTGCCAGCAGCGCCGGAACTGCGGGCTACACCTTC	CASSAGTAGYTF
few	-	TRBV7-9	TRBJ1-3	TGTGCCAGCAGCTTAGGGGGGGCCGGGAGAAACACCATATATTTT	CASSLGGAGRNTIYF
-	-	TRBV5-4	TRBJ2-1	TGTGCCAGCAGCTTGGTCGCCGGGGGCAAGATAAATGAGCAGTTCTTC	CASSLVAGGKINEQFF
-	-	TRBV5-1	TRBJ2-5	TGCGCCAGCAGCCACGGGACTCCTCAAGAGACCCAGTACTTC	CASSHGTPQETQYF
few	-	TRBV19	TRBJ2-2	TGTGCCAGTAGTCACACAGAAATCACCGGGGAGCTGTTTTTT	CASSHTEITGELFF
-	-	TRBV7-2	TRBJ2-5	TGTGCCAGCAGCTTAGGCGAGGGGCGCCCGGTAGAGACCCAGTACTTC	CASSLGEGRPVETQYF
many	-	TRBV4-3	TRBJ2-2	TGCGCCAGCAGCCAAGATCGGTGGACCCCGGGGGCCGGGGAGCTGTTTTTT	CASSQDRWTPGAGELFF
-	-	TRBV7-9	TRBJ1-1	TGTGCCATGGATGTTGTTGTCACTGAAGCTTTCTTT	CAMDVVVTEAFF
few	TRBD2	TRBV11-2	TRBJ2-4	TGTGCCAGCAGGATGACGGGGGGAGCCATTCAGTACTTC	CASRMTGGAIQYF
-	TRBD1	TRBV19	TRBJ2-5	TGTGCCAGTAGTCCGGGACAGGGTTCCCTCCAAGAGACCCAGTACTTC	CASSPGQGSLQETQYF
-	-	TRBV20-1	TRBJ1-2	TGCAGTGCTTCCCAGTGGCCGGGGGGCTACACCTTC	CSASQWPGGYTF
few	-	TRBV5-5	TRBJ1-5	TGTGCCAGCAGTTCGACGCCTACGGGAAGGAGGGGTCAGCCCCAGCATTTT	CASSSTPTGRRGQPQHF
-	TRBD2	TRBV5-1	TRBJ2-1	TGCGCCAGCAGCTTGGCTCTAGCGGGGGGTGATGAGCAGTTCTTC	CASSLALAGGDEQFF
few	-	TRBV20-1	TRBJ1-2	TGCAGTGCTAGAGGGAGGGCAGGGCACGGCTACACCTTC	CSARGRAGHGYTF
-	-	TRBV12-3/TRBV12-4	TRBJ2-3	TGTGCCAGCAGTTTAATAGGGCAGGGGATTGAGACAGATACGCAGTATTTT	CASSLIGQGIETDTQYF
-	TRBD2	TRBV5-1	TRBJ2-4	TGCGCCAGCAGCGGGGGACTAGCGGGGGGAGCCAAAAACATTCAGTACTTC	CASSGGLAGGAKNIQYF
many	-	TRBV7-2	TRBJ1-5	TGTGCCAGCAGCTTTTCGGGACAAAACAATCAGCCCCAGCATTTT	CASSFSGQNNQPQHF